This passage covers 22 T cell receptor beta chains from one sample sequenced in a study of response to subunit inactivated influenza vaccine. TCRdb used MiXCR to reprocess the RT-PCR reads, holding one entry per CDR3 protein. Of hundreds of thousands of distinct CDR3 sequences in the sample, 25% were seen once. The sample consisted of CD4+ T cells sorted from PBMCs, taken 5 days after vaccination. These receptors were collected from a man in his forties or fifties who received an inactivated influenza vaccine.

This clonotype was seen a few times. In nucleotides, the CDR3 is TGTGCCAGCAGCCCCCGGGCTAGCTCTGGAAACACCATATATTTT. It codes for CASSPRASSGNTIYF. The chain uses TRBV11-2 and TRBJ1-3, with D uncertain. Deletions cut 5 bases from V and 0 bases from J, with 11 bases between. The CDR3 extends over 15 amino acids. Per the germline V gene, CDR1 is SGHAT and CDR2 is FQNNGV.

The V call is TRBV5-1, the J call TRBJ2-5; D is perhaps TRBD2 (5 bases). The CDR3 spans 16 residues. The V and J ends lost 4 bases and 2 bases respectively, with 18 bases between them. Per the germline V gene, CDR1 is SGHRS and CDR2 is YFSETQ. The CDR3 coding sequence is TGCGCCAGCAGCCCGAGTCCAAGCGGAGCTCAAGAGACCCAGTACTTC. It translates to CASSPSPSGAQETQYF.

The chain combines TRBV4-1 with TRBJ2-7; perhaps TRBD1 as D (5 bases). Per germline, CDR1 MGHRA and CDR2 YSYEKL. V was cut by 1 base and J by 6 bases, with 19 bases left in between. The CDR3 spans 16 residues. CDR3 sequence (DNA): TGCGCCAGCAGCCAAGTCCCCCGCAGGGCGTCTGGCGAGCAGTACTTC. It translates to CASSQVPRRASGEQYF.

This clonotype was detected only a few times. The chain carries TRBV21-1 and TRBJ2-1; TRBD2 was called by the table and not checked on the DNA. TRBV21-1 is annotated as a pseudogene. The CDR3 spans 19 residues. The DNA for the CDR3 is TGTGCCAGCAGCAAAGTGTCGGGACTAGCGGGAGGGAGGTACAATGAGCAGTTCTTC. Translation gives CASSKVSGLAGGRYNEQFF.

In its sample, this clonotype was seen a few times. The V gene is TRBV12-3 or TRBV12-4, the J gene TRBJ2-3; D remains ambiguous. The ends were cut back, 3 bases at V and 4 bases at J, with 11 bases in the middle. The CDR3 has 14 amino acids. The CDR3 reads CASSFGDSSDTQYF. For the CDR3, the DNA is TGTGCCAGCAGTTTTGGGGATTCATCAGATACGCAGTATTTT.

This clonotype turned up a few times. V gene TRBV9 combines with J gene TRBJ2-3; D is possibly TRBD1 (6 bases). Germline CDR1 and CDR2: SGDLS and YYNGEE. V lost 0 bases and J 0 bases, leaving 11 bases between the germline ends. The CDR3 is 16 amino acids. CDR3 bases: TGTGCCAGCAGCGTAGGCGTCGGACAGAGCACAGATACGCAGTATTTT. Translation gives CASSVGVGQSTDTQYF.

The chain recombines TRBV12-3 or TRBV12-4 with TRBJ2-2; D might be TRBD2 (6 bases). V was clipped by 6 bases and J by 4 bases, with 9 bases between them. The CDR3 covers 13 residues. CDR3 sequence reads: CASRGGSTGELFF. Here the CDR3 DNA reads TGTGCCAGCAGGGGGGGTAGCACCGGGGAGCTGTTTTTT.

The genes are TRBV10-3 and TRBJ2-7; no clear D. Germline CDR1 ENHRY, CDR2 SYGVKD. Trimming took 2 bases from V and 4 from J, leaving 6 bases between them. This CDR3 has 12 residues. The CDR3 spells CAISEGIYEQYF. CDR3 DNA: TGTGCCATCAGTGAGGGGATTTACGAGCAGTACTTC.

This clonotype was seen ten or more times. The chain has TRBV28 and TRBJ2-7; D gene uncertain. There are 15 residues in the CDR3. Germline loops: CDR1 MDHEN, CDR2 SYDVKM. V was shortened by 5 bases and J by 6 bases, with 20 bases between the two germline ends. The CDR3 nucleotides are TGTGCCAGCAGTCCCGACACCAGAGTGTACCTCGAGCAGTACTTC. It is translated as CASSPDTRVYLEQYF.

The chain uses TRBV11-2 and TRBJ2-3; D might be TRBD1 or TRBD2, each matching 9 bases. This CDR3 has 21 residues. V shed 5 bases and J shed 2 bases, with 32 bases lying between them. Germline CDR1 and CDR2: SGHAT and FQNNGV. CDR3 sequence: CASSTIRDRALSGGITDTQYF. Here the CDR3 DNA reads TGTGCCAGCAGCACGATCCGGGACAGGGCTTTAAGCGGGGGGATCACAGATACGCAGTATTTT.

The chain couples TRBV12-5 to TRBJ2-2; TRBD2 matches 11 bases. CDR1 is LGHNT and CDR2 is FRNRAP in the germline V gene. This CDR3 spans 18 amino acids. After removal of 6 bases from V and 5 bases from J, the junction contained 14 bases not matched to a gene. The CDR3 is CASGQSPLAGGWTGELFF. CDR3 coding DNA: TGTGCTAGTGGCCAGAGTCCTCTAGCGGGAGGTTGGACCGGGGAGCTGTTTTTT.

V and J are TRBV28 and TRBJ2-3; perhaps TRBD2 as D (6 bases). This CDR3 spans 15 amino acids. Trimming removed 6 bases at V and 1 base at J, with 14 bases between. The germline CDR1 and CDR2 sequences are MDHEN and SYDVKM. Here the CDR3 DNA reads TGTGCCAGCAGGCCCTATATAGCGGGCACAGATACGCAGTATTTT. It translates to CASRPYIAGTDTQYF.

V is TRBV3-1 and J is TRBJ1-2; perhaps TRBD1 as D (5 bases). Germline loops: CDR1 LGHDT, CDR2 YNNKEL (reference sequence). CDR3 length equals 14 residues. Trimming took off 3 bases at V and 2 bases at J, with 10 bases between the two ends. CDR3 in DNA: TGTGCCAGCAGCCAGCAGGGATTCAACTATGGCTACACCTTC. It translates to CASSQQGFNYGYTF.

The genes are TRBV6-1 and TRBJ1-6, with 7 bases aligning to TRBD1. Germline CDR1 reads MNHNS; CDR2 reads SASEGT. The ends lost 9 bases at V and 12 bases at J; junction bases unmatched: 17. CDR3 length equals 15 residues. The CDR3 reads CASSQTGTEVLPLHF. In DNA form, the CDR3 reads TGTGCCAGTTCTCAGACCGGGACAGAGGTTTTACCCCTCCACTTT.

The V and J genes are TRBV7-9 and TRBJ2-7; 7 bases fit TRBD1. Germline-derived CDR1 and CDR2 are SEHNR and FQNEAQ (reference sequence). V shed 5 bases and J 4 bases; nucleotides not matched to a gene: 2. The CDR3 runs to 12 residues. CDR3 sequence (DNA): TGTGCCAGCAGCACAGGGGCTTACGAGCAGTACTTC. Translated, it gives CASSTGAYEQYF. The full variable domain, with the rest looked up from reference TRBV7-9 and TRBJ2-7, is DTGVSQNPRHKITKRGQNVTFRCDPISEHNRLYWYRQTLGQGPEFLTYFQNEAQLEKSRLLSDRFSAERPKGSFSTLEIQRTEQGDSAMYLCASSTGAYEQYFGPGTRLTVT.

This clonotype has more than one count but fewer than ten. The chain has TRBV12-3 or TRBV12-4 and TRBJ2-1, with TRBD1 identical over 8 bases. After removal of 6 bases from V and 0 bases from J, the junction contained 4 bases not matched to a gene. The CDR3 is 15 residues long. CDR3 nucleotides: TGTGCCAGCAGAACAACAGGGGGCTCCTACAATGAGCAGTTCTTC. As protein: CASRTTGGSYNEQFF.

The rearrangement joins TRBV7-2 to TRBJ2-3, with D possibly being TRBD1 (6 bases). This CDR3 region has 16 residues. Germline-derived CDR1 and CDR2 are SGHTA and FQGNSA. V lost 5 bases to trimming and J lost 0 bases, with 15 bases between them. The chain's CDR3 is CASSVDRSPSTDTQYF. The CDR3 nucleotides read TGTGCCAGCAGCGTAGACAGGAGCCCTAGCACAGATACGCAGTATTTT.

A few counts support this clonotype. The J gene is TRBJ2-1, the V gene TRBV6-5; D perhaps matches TRBD1 (7 bases). V gave up 2 bases and J gave up 7 bases, with 15 bases separating them. This CDR3 is built from 15 residues. CDR1 and CDR2 (germline): MNHEY, SVGAGI. The CDR3 loop is CASSYRGGGKNEQFF. CDR3 DNA sequence: TGTGCCAGCAGTTACAGAGGAGGGGGCAAGAATGAGCAGTTCTTC.

This clonotype was seen a few times. This chain connects TRBV10-3 to TRBJ1-1; D gene ambiguous. Germline CDR1 ENHRY, CDR2 SYGVKD. This CDR3 spans 13 amino acids. V lost 7 bases and J 1 base, leaving 10 bases between the germline ends. The CDR3 coding sequence is TGTGCCATCAATTCGGGCCCGAACACTGAAGCTTTCTTT. Its translation: CAINSGPNTEAFF.

This chain connects TRBV18 to TRBJ2-7, with TRBD2 as a possible D gene (5 bases). CDR3 length equals 13 residues. Germline CDR1 is KGHSH and CDR2 is LQKENI. Deletions cut 5 bases from V and 0 bases from J, with 8 bases between. Here the CDR3 reads CASSMGSSYEQYF. As DNA, the CDR3 is TGTGCCAGCTCAATGGGGAGCTCCTACGAGCAGTACTTC.

Only a few counts were recorded for this clonotype. The chain couples TRBV5-1 to TRBJ2-4, with D possibly matching TRBD1 (6 bases). The germline V gene encodes CDR1 SGHRS and CDR2 YFSETQ. V was clipped by 4 bases and J by 4 bases, with 15 bases between them. This CDR3 is built from 15 residues. The CDR3 is CASSKITGIKNIQYF. The CDR3 DNA reads as TGCGCCAGCAGCAAGATAACAGGGATTAAAAACATTCAGTACTTC.

This clonotype was found a few times. V and J are TRBV3-1 and TRBJ2-5; D remains ambiguous. The CDR3 is made up of 15 amino acids. Trimming pared 4 bases from V and 2 bases from J, leaving 14 bases between. Germline CDR1 reads LGHDT; CDR2 reads YNNKEL (reference sequence). The CDR3 protein is CASSPVVQEQETQYF. DNA for the CDR3: TGTGCCAGCAGCCCAGTCGTGCAGGAACAAGAGACCCAGTACTTC.